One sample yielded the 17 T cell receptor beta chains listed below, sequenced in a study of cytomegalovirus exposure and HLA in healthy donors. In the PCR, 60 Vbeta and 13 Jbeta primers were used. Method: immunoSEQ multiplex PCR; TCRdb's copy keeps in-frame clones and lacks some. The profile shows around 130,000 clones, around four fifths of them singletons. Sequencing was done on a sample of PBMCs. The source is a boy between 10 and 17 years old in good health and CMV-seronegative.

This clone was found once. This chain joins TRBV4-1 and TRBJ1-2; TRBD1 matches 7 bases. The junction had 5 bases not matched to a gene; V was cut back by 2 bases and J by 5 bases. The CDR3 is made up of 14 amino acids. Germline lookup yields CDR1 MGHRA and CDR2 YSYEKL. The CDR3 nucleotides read TGCGCCAGCAGCCAACCGGGACAGAAGTATGGCTACACCTTC. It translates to CASSQPGQKYGYTF.

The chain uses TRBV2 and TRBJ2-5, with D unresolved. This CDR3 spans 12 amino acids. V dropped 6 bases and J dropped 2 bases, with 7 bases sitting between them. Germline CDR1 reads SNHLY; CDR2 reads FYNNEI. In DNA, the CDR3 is TGTGCCAGCAGCGTCCAGCAAGAGACCCAGTACTTC. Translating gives CASSVQQETQYF.

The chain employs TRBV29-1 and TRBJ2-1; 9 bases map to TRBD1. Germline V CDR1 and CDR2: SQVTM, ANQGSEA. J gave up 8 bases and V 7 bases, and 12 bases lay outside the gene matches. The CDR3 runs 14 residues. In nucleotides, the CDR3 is TGCAGCGGGCAATCCGGGACAGGGTCGGATGAGCAGTTCTTC. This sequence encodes CSGQSGTGSDEQFF.

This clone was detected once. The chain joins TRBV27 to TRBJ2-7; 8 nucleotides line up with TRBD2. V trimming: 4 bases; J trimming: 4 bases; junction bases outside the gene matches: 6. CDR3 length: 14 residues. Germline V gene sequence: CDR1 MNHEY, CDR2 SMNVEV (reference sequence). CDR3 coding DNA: TGTGCCAGCAGTTCGCTCGGGAGGGTGTACGAGCAGTACTTC. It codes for CASSSLGRVYEQYF.

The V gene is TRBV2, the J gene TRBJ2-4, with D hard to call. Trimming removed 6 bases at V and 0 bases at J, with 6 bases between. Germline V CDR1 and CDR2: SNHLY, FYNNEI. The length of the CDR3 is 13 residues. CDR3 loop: CASRGRAKNIQYF. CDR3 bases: TGTGCCAGCAGGGGCAGAGCCAAAAACATTCAGTACTTC. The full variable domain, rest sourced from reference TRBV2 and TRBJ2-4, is EPEVTQTPSHQVTQMGQEVILRCVPISNHLYFYWYRQILGQKVEFLVSFYNNEISEKSEIFDDQFSVERPDGSNFTLKIRSTKLEDSAMYFCASRGRAKNIQYFGAGTRLSVL.

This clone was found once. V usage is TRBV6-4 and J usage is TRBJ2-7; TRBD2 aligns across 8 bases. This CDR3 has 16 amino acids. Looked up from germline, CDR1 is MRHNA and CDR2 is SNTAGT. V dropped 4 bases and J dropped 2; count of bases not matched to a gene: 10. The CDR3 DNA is TGTGCCAGCAGTGCCGGGAGCGGGAGTCGGGCCTACGAGCAGTACTTC. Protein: CASSAGSGSRAYEQYF.

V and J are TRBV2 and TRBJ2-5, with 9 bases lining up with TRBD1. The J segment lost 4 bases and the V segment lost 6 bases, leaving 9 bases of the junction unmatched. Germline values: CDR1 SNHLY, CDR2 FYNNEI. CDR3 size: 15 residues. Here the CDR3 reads CASRLNTGGRETQYF. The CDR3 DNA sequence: TGTGCCAGCAGGCTTAATACAGGGGGCCGAGAGACCCAGTACTTC.

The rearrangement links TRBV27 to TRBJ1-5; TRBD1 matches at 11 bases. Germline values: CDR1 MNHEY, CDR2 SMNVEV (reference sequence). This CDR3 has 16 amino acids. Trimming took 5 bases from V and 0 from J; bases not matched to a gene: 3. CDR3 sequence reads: CASSPGTGGSNQPQHF. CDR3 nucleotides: TGTGCCAGCAGTCCCGGGACAGGGGGTAGCAATCAGCCCCAGCATTTT.

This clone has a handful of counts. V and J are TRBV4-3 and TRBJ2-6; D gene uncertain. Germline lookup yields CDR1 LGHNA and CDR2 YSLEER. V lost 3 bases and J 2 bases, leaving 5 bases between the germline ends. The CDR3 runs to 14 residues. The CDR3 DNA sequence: TGCGCCAGCAGCCAGAGCGCTGGGGCCAACGTCCTGACTTTC. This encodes CASSQSAGANVLTF.

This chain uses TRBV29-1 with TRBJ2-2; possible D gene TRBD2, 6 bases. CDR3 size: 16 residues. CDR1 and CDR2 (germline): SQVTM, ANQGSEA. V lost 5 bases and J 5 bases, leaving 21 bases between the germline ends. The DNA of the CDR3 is TGCAGCGTTCTCCAGACTAGGAGCGGGCGAACCGGGGAGCTGTTTTTT. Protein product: CSVLQTRSGRTGELFF.

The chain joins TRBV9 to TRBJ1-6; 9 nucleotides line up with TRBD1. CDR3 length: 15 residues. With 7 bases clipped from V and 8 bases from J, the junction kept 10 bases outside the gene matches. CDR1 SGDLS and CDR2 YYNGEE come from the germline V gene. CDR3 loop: CASASTGGEDSPLHF. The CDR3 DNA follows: TGTGCCAGCGCTTCGACAGGGGGTGAGGATTCACCCCTCCACTTT.

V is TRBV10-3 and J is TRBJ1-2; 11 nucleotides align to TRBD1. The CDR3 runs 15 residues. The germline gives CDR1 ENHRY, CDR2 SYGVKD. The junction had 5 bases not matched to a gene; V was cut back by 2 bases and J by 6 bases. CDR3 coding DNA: TGTGCCATCAGTGAGCCGGACAGGGGGCGGGATGGCTACACCTTC. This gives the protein CAISEPDRGRDGYTF.

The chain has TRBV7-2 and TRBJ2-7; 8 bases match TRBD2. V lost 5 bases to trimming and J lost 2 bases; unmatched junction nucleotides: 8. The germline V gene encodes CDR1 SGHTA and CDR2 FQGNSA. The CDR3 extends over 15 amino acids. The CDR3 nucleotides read TGTGCCAGCAGCCCCGGGGGGGGAGGCCCCTACGAGCAGTACTTC. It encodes CASSPGGGGPYEQYF. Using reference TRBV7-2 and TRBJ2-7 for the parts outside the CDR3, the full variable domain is GAGVSQSPSNKVTEKGKDVELRCDPISGHTALYWYRQSLGQGLEFLIYFQGNSAPDKSGLPSDRFSAERTGGSVSTLTIQRTQQEDSAVYLCASSPGGGGPYEQYFGPGTRLTVT.

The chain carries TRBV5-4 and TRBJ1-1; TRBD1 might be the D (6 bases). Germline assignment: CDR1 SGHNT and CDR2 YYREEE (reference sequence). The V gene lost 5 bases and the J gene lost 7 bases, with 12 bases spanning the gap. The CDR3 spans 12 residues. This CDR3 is CASSSGQNEAFF. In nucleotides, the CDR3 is TGTGCCAGCAGTTCCGGACAGAATGAAGCTTTCTTT.

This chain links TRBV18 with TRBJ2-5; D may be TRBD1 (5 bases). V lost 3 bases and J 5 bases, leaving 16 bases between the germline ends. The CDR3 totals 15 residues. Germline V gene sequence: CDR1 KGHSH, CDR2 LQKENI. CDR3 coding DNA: TGTGCCAGCTCACCTCTAGACAGATCTACGGAGACCCAGTACTTC. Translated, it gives CASSPLDRSTETQYF.

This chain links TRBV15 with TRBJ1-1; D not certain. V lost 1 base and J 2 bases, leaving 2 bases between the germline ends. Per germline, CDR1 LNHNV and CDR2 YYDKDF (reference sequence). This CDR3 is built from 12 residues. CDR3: CATSRANTEAFF. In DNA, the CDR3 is TGTGCCACCAGCAGAGCTAACACTGAAGCTTTCTTT.

The DNA for the CDR3 is TGTGCCAGCAGCTTTATACAGGGGAGCTCACCCCTCCACTTT. Amino acids: CASSFIQGSSPLHF. V is TRBV7-6 and J is TRBJ1-6, with TRBD1 matching 7 bases. Germline values: CDR1 SGHVS, CDR2 FNYEAQ. This CDR3 is built from 14 residues. Unmatched junction bases numbered 6, after V lost 3 bases and J lost 10 bases.